This T cell receptor (beta chain) was identified in a study of shared clonotypes between healthy human individuals. Germline V gives CDR1 GTSNPN, CDR2 SVGIG (reference sequence). The V gene end was trimmed by 0 bases and the J gene end by 11 bases; junction bases not matched to a gene: 21. CDR3 length: 17 amino acids. Some clones are missing from TCRdb's copy, which holds only in-frame ones; the method was immunoSEQ multiplex PCR. The profile shows about a million clones, approximately 80% of them singletons. J is TRBJ2-5 and V is TRBV30; 7 bases align to TRBD2. This sequence originates from a man between 18 and 35 years old in good health. Some clones in this sample may be carry-over from other donors' samples. Sequencing was carried out using memory CD4+ T cells from PBMCs. The subset: CD45RA-negative fraction. The CDR3 sequence is CAWSVRREAGAPGEQYF. The CDR3 DNA reads TGTGCCTGGAGTGTCCGACGGGAGGCGGGAGCTCCGGGGGAGCAGTACTTC.